Listed below are T cell receptor beta chains from one sample, sequenced in a study of T cells in Graves' hyperthyroidism and ophthalmopathy. TCRdb re-called the multiplex PCR reads with MiXCR, one entry per CDR3 protein. The sample carries hundreds of thousands of distinct CDR3 sequences, 12% to 15% recorded once. The sample taken for sequencing was blood. The receptors originated from a woman under 30 with Graves' hyperthyroidism. Each CDR3 is given with its conserved first and last residue. D genes are given only for firm matches. Some rows have no size entry. The others give once, few or many, or a class for an expanded clone.

>NA|TRBD2|TRBJ2-3|TRBV29-1
CSVGRLAGFTDTQYF
TGCAGCGTCGGCCGGCTAGCGGGTTTCACAGATACGCAGTATTTT
>many|TRBD2|TRBJ2-3|TRBV20-1
CSAGWTSEIGVVRDTQYF
TGCAGTGCTGGCTGGACTAGCGAAATCGGGGTTGTGAGAGATACGCAGTATTTT
>few|NA|TRBJ2-2|TRBV29-1
CSASDDPGTGELFF
TGCAGCGCCTCGGACGACCCAGGAACCGGGGAGCTGTTTTTT
>many|NA|TRBJ2-2|TRBV27
CASSQFLAGELFF
TGTGCCAGCAGTCAATTTCTCGCCGGGGAGCTGTTTTTT
>many|NA|TRBJ1-5|TRBV3-1
CASSQGANQPQHF
TGTGCCAGCAGCCAGGGAGCCAATCAGCCCCAGCATTTT
>many|NA|TRBJ2-1|TRBV30
CAWSVARPWKPYNEQFF
TGTGCCTGGAGTGTAGCGAGGCCTTGGAAGCCCTACAATGAGCAGTTCTTC
>NA|TRBD1|TRBJ2-1|TRBV29-1
CSVEDFNRGVNNEQFF
TGCAGCGTTGAAGATTTTAACAGGGGGGTAAACAATGAGCAGTTCTTC
>many|NA|TRBJ2-7|TRBV7-9
CASSPWLHEQYF
TGTGCCAGCAGCCCATGGCTCCACGAGCAGTACTTC
>NA|TRBD2|TRBJ2-2|TRBV12-3/TRBV12-4
CASSRAGGGTGELFF
TGTGCCAGCAGTCGGGCGGGAGGGGGGACCGGGGAGCTGTTTTTT
>many|NA|TRBJ2-7|TRBV2
CASAEGVYEQYF
TGTGCCAGCGCAGAAGGGGTTTACGAGCAGTACTTC
>many|NA|TRBJ1-1|TRBV9
CASSVDGVEAFF
TGTGCCAGCAGCGTAGACGGGGTTGAAGCTTTCTTT
>few|TRBD2|TRBJ2-2|TRBV7-2
CASSFGLAGGPNTGELFF
TGTGCCAGCAGCTTCGGACTAGCGGGAGGTCCGAACACCGGGGAGCTGTTTTTT
>many|NA|TRBJ2-7|TRBV3-1
CASSQGRYEQYF
TGTGCCAGCAGCCAAGGACGCTACGAGCAGTACTTC
>NA|NA|TRBJ2-7|TRBV19
CASRTSGESYEQYF
TGTGCCAGTAGGACCTCGGGGGAATCCTACGAGCAGTACTTC
>many|NA|TRBJ2-1|TRBV12-3/TRBV12-4
CASRSRLESYNEQFF
TGTGCCAGCAGGAGCCGACTAGAGAGTTACAATGAGCAGTTCTTC
>few|NA|TRBJ2-1|TRBV4-3
CASSQELRYRGNEQFF
TGCGCCAGCAGCCAAGAACTGAGATATCGGGGCAATGAGCAGTTCTTC
>few|NA|TRBJ2-2|TRBV28
CASSYGAGRGELFF
TGTGCCAGCAGTTACGGGGCAGGCCGGGGGGAGCTGTTTTTT
>NA|NA|TRBJ2-5|TRBV5-6
CASSLDPRREETQYF
TGTGCCAGCAGCTTGGACCCCAGGAGGGAAGAGACCCAGTACTTC
>few|NA|TRBJ2-4|TRBV19
CASTPRGGTKGNIQYF
TGTGCCAGTACCCCGAGGGGCGGGACAAAGGGAAACATTCAGTACTTC
>many|NA|TRBJ1-1|TRBV7-8
CASSPGIGRAIDNSEAFF
TGTGCCAGCAGCCCCGGGATTGGCAGAGCGATTGATAATAGTGAAGCTTTCTTT
>many|TRBD1|TRBJ2-3|TRBV12-3/TRBV12-4
CASSSQGGQSTDTQYF
TGTGCCAGCAGTTCACAGGGGGGACAGAGCACAGATACGCAGTATTTT
>NA|NA|TRBJ2-1|TRBV13
CASSFNQGGKDEQFF
TGTGCCAGCAGCTTTAACCAGGGGGGGAAGGATGAGCAGTTCTTC
>many|TRBD2|TRBJ2-5|TRBV5-6
CASSYRTSGRPTRETQYF
TGTGCCAGCAGCTACAGGACTAGCGGGAGACCGACTAGGGAGACCCAGTACTTC
>many|NA|TRBJ2-1|TRBV11-1
CASSPDRALAYNEQFF
TGTGCCAGCAGCCCGGACAGAGCACTGGCCTACAATGAGCAGTTCTTC
>many|NA|TRBJ1-2|TRBV2
CAGGTDSVYGYTF
TGTGCCGGCGGAACGGACAGCGTCTATGGCTACACCTTC
>few|TRBD2|TRBJ2-1|TRBV5-5
CASSLGAGVSYNEQFF
TGTGCCAGCAGCCTGGGTGCGGGGGTCAGCTACAATGAGCAGTTCTTC
>many|TRBD2|TRBJ2-1|TRBV7-9
CASLVTSGSMGSYNEQFF
TGTGCCAGCCTGGTGACTAGCGGGAGTATGGGGTCCTACAATGAGCAGTTCTTC
>few|NA|TRBJ1-4|TRBV7-9
CASSFQGKKLFF
TGTGCCAGCAGCTTTCAGGGGAAAAAACTGTTTTTT
>NA|TRBD1|TRBJ1-2|TRBV14
CASSQHTLDRLTNYGYTF
TGTGCCAGCAGCCAGCACACCCTGGACAGGCTAACTAACTATGGCTACACCTTC
>many|NA|TRBJ1-5|TRBV27
CASSSSYWPQHF
NA
>NA|TRBD1|TRBJ1-6|TRBV6-2/TRBV6-3
CASSLQGWSYNSPLHF
TGTGCCAGCAGTCTACAGGGGTGGTCCTATAATTCACCCCTCCACTTT
>many|NA|TRBJ2-3|TRBV2
CASSVRLFADTQYF
TGTGCCAGCAGTGTGCGCCTCTTCGCAGATACGCAGTATTTT
>many|NA|TRBJ2-3|TRBV9
CASSVRTREADTQYF
TGTGCCAGCAGCGTTCGGACCAGGGAGGCAGATACGCAGTATTTT
>few|TRBD2|TRBJ2-3|TRBV4-1
CASSQKAQTSGSGTDTQYF
TGCGCCAGCAGCCAAAAAGCTCAGACTAGCGGGAGTGGCACAGATACGCAGTATTTT
>once|TRBD2|TRBJ2-1|TRBV7-9
CASSIFGAGEYNEQFF
TGTGCCAGCAGCATTTTTGGAGCGGGAGAATACAATGAGCAGTTCTTC
>few|TRBD2|TRBJ2-1|TRBV6-5
CASSYSGLAVREYEQFF
TGTGCCAGCAGTTACTCTGGACTAGCGGTCCGGGAATATGAGCAGTTCTTC